This TCR beta chain was profiled in a study of T cells after yellow fever vaccination. Across the whole study: Fractions with few cells were prepared using SMART-Seq v4 Ultra Low Input. Study observations and caveats: Some clonotypes, a small share, were shared between CD4 and CD8 compartments. The secondary response was weaker but peaked faster, day 5 versus 15.

TCRdb re-derived calls from the 5' RACE reads in MiXCR, one entry per CDR3 protein. The table records just over 250,000 distinct CDR3 sequences, roughly 5% of them present only once. This clonotype was counted a few times. Its antigen is not identified. The CDR3 totals 16 residues. V lost 1 base and J lost 2; bases outside the gene matches: 7. Germline V gene lookup returns CDR1 SGHNT and CDR2 YENEEA. The source material was CD4+ T cells sorted from PBMCs, sampled on the day of the yellow fever booster vaccination. The TCR was taken from a man between 18 and 35 years old who received the YFV17D yellow fever vaccine. The chain employs TRBV11-3 and TRBJ2-7, with TRBD2 matching 8 bases. CDR3 nucleotides: TGTGCCAGCAGCTTAGCCTTGCGGGGGGCCCCCTACGAGCAGTACTTC. Its protein is CASSLALRGAPYEQYF.